The 13 T cell receptor beta chains below all came from one sample that was sequenced in a study of blood T cell repertoires in COVID-19. Some clones are missing from TCRdb's copy, which holds only in-frame ones; the method was immunoSEQ multiplex PCR. The repertoire holds approximately 50,000 clones, with 85% as singletons. Material for sequencing was peripheral blood. These receptors originate from a human donor in a cohort sampled during active COVID-19.

This chain joins TRBV7-9 and TRBJ1-2; the D gene is possibly TRBD1 (5 bases). The CDR3 totals 16 residues. V shed 3 bases and J shed 2 bases, with 16 bases lying between them. In germline, CDR1 is SEHNR, CDR2 FQNEAQ (reference sequence). DNA for the CDR3: TGTGCCAGCAGCTTCGGGGCGGGGGGTTTGAACTATGGCTACACCTTC. Protein sequence: CASSFGAGGLNYGYTF.

The genes are TRBV4-3 and TRBJ2-2, with TRBD1 matching over 9 bases. The CDR3 loop spans 17 amino acids. V shed 3 bases and J 6 bases; nucleotides not matched to a gene: 11. Germline CDR1 is LGHNA and CDR2 is YSLEER. The CDR3 DNA reads as TGCGCCAGCAGCCATGGGGTGGGACAGGGATGGGCCGGGGAGCTGTTTTTT. It codes for CASSHGVGQGWAGELFF.

V and J are TRBV5-5 and TRBJ2-3; D is unclear. CDR3 length equals 13 residues. V lost 4 bases to trimming and J lost 2 bases, with 8 bases between them. Germline V lookup: CDR1 SGHKS, CDR2 YYEKEE (reference sequence). The CDR3 DNA reads as TGTGCCAGCAGCGTCAGGATCACAGATACGCAGTATTTT. Its translation: CASSVRITDTQYF. Supplemented by reference TRBV5-5 and TRBJ2-3, the full variable domain reads DAGVTQSPTHLIKTRGQQVTLRCSPISGHKSVSWYQQVLGQGPQFIFQYYEKEERGRGNFPDRFSARQFPNYSSELNVNALLLGDSALYLCASSVRITDTQYFGPGTRLTVL.

This chain uses TRBV4-3 with TRBJ1-3; TRBD1 matches 11 bases. Germline CDR1 and CDR2: LGHNA and YSLEER. The trim removed 3 bases at V and 4 bases at J, leaving 5 bases unmatched. The CDR3 consists of 16 residues. CDR3 nucleotide sequence: TGCGCCAGCAGCCAGGGGACAGGGGGAGGAGGAAACACCATATATTTT. This encodes CASSQGTGGGGNTIYF.

The rearrangement uses TRBV2 and TRBJ1-2; TRBD1 might be the D (6 bases). Germline CDR1 and CDR2: SNHLY and FYNNEI. The CDR3 covers 16 residues. The ends were cut back, 6 bases at V and 0 bases at J, with 17 bases in the middle. CDR3 nucleotides: TGTGCCAGCAGCCCTCAGGGGTCCCTTACTAACTATGGCTACACCTTC. This sequence encodes CASSPQGSLTNYGYTF.

The rearrangement uses TRBV4-1 and TRBJ1-4, with D possibly being TRBD1 (5 bases). CDR1 is MGHRA and CDR2 is YSYEKL in the germline V gene. The CDR3 spans 12 residues. With 3 bases removed from V and 15 bases from J, the gap between germline ends came to 14 bases. CDR3 DNA sequence: TGCGCCAGCAGCCATGACAGTCTGGTTGTGTTTTTT. Translating gives CASSHDSLVVFF.

The chain links TRBV24-1 to TRBJ2-1; 8 bases are shared with TRBD1. The junction had 14 bases not matched to a gene; V was cut back by 5 bases and J by 9 bases. CDR1 is KGHDR and CDR2 is SFDVKD in the germline V gene. The CDR3 is 16 residues long. CDR3 amino acids: CATSATDRGGLVEQFF. The CDR3 nucleotides are TGTGCCACCAGTGCGACCGACAGGGGCGGCTTAGTTGAGCAGTTCTTC.

The chain is built from TRBV28 and TRBJ1-6; D is ambiguous. This CDR3 has 15 amino acids. With 3 bases removed from V and 6 bases from J, the gap between germline ends came to 12 bases. The germline CDR1 and CDR2 sequences are MDHEN and SYDVKM. The CDR3 loop reads CASSFGGVGNSPLHF. The CDR3 DNA sequence: TGTGCCAGCAGTTTCGGCGGAGTCGGTAATTCACCCCTCCACTTT.

CDR3 in DNA: TGTGCCAGCAGCAAATTCCCCGGGGGGGATCAAGAGACCCAGTACTTC. Translating gives CASSKFPGGDQETQYF. This chain joins TRBV21-1 and TRBJ2-5; TRBD2, the D gene given by the table, was not confirmed from the DNA. TRBV21-1 is deemed a pseudogene. The CDR3 is 16 amino acids.

A remark on this clone: One end of the junction is discordant with germline, which a read error may explain. The rearrangement links TRBV5-1 to TRBJ2-2; 9 bases line up with TRBD2. In germline, CDR1 is SGHRS, CDR2 YFSETQ. The CDR3 runs to 15 residues. CDR3 amino acids: CASSFPSGNSGELFF. In DNA, the CDR3 is TGCGCCAGCAGCTTCCCTAGCGGGAACTCCGGGGAGCTGTTTTTT.

V and J are TRBV20-1 and TRBJ1-5, with unresolved D. The CDR3 has 13 residues. Germline V gives CDR1 DFQATT, CDR2 SNEGSKA (reference sequence). V was cut by 3 bases and J by 1 base, with 7 bases left in between. The CDR3 spells CSASTGSNQPQHF. The CDR3 DNA follows: TGCAGTGCTAGTACCGGGAGCAATCAGCCCCAGCATTTT.

A few counts support this clone. The V and J genes are TRBV28 and TRBJ2-3; TRBD2 is a possible D gene (6 bases). CDR1 is MDHEN and CDR2 is SYDVKM in the germline V gene. The V end was cut by 8 bases, the J end by 1 base, with 19 bases between. The CDR3 is 16 residues long. CDR3 protein: CASGDVAASGTDTQYF. CDR3 coding DNA: TGTGCCAGCGGAGACGTAGCGGCTTCGGGCACAGATACGCAGTATTTT. The variable domain in full, completed from reference TRBV28 and TRBJ2-3, reads DVKVTQSSRYLVKRTGEKVFLECVQDMDHENMFWYRQDPGLGLRLIYFSYDVKMKEKGDIPEGYSVSREKKERFSLILESASTNQTSMYLCASGDVAASGTDTQYFGPGTRLTVL.

This chain connects TRBV30 to TRBJ2-7; 11 bases match TRBD1. Germline V lookup: CDR1 GTSNPN, CDR2 SVGIG (reference sequence). CDR3 length: 17 residues. V was clipped by 0 bases and J by 3 bases; unmatched bases: 10. The CDR3 is CAWSVRPGTGGGYEQYF. The CDR3 nucleotides are TGTGCCTGGAGTGTACGGCCCGGGACAGGGGGAGGCTACGAGCAGTACTTC.